The 7 T cell receptor beta chains below come from one sample, sequenced in a study of blood T cells in healthy people across ages. The use of a sample-barcoded 5' primer and a J-beta primer mix characterized a second PCR of 7 to 11 cycles. TCRdb reprocessed the 5' RACE reads via MiXCR and lists one record per CDR3 protein. The sample holds around 940,000 distinct CDR3 sequences, roughly 51% seen once. Sequenced sample: blood. The receptor set was obtained from a woman aged 60-75 years in good health.

The V and J genes are TRBV28 and TRBJ2-6, with 9 bases lining up with TRBD1. CDR1 is MDHEN and CDR2 is SYDVKM in the germline V gene. V was clipped by 2 bases and J by 1 base; unmatched bases: 6. The CDR3 is 18 residues long. In nucleotides, the CDR3 is TGTGCCAGCAGTTTACCAGGGACAGGGTTATCTGGGGCCAACGTCCTGACTTTC. Its translation: CASSLPGTGLSGANVLTF. Using reference TRBV28 and TRBJ2-6 for the parts outside the CDR3, the full variable domain is DVKVTQSSRYLVKRTGEKVFLECVQDMDHENMFWYRQDPGLGLRLIYFSYDVKMKEKGDIPEGYSVSREKKERFSLILESASTNQTSMYLCASSLPGTGLSGANVLTFGAGSRLTVL.

The genes are TRBV14 and TRBJ2-7; perhaps TRBD1 as D (5 bases). The CDR3 is 14 residues long. Per germline, CDR1 SGHDN and CDR2 FVKESK. Trimming took off 2 bases at V and 0 bases at J, with 8 bases between the two ends. The CDR3 is CASSQLTGSYEQYF. CDR3 coding DNA: TGTGCCAGCAGCCAACTAACAGGCTCCTACGAGCAGTACTTC. Together with reference TRBV14 and TRBJ2-7, the CDR3 gives the full variable domain: EAGVTQFPSHSVIEKGQTVTLRCDPISGHDNLYWYRRVMGKEIKFLLHFVKESKQDESGMPNNRFLAERTGGTYSTLKVQPAELEDSGVYFCASSQLTGSYEQYFGPGTRLTVT.

This clonotype was recorded a few times. The DNA of the CDR3 is TGCGCCAGCAGCTTGGACCGGATCACGGGACGCATATACGAGCAGTACTTC. Translating it yields CASSLDRITGRIYEQYF. V gene TRBV5-1 combines with J gene TRBJ2-7, with D perhaps assigned TRBD1 or TRBD2 (5 bases each). The CDR3 runs 17 residues. V was cut by 0 bases and J by 4 bases, with 20 bases left in between. Looked up from germline, CDR1 is SGHRS and CDR2 is YFSETQ.

About this clonotype itself: Sequence at one end of the junction differs from germline and may be a read error. The rearrangement uses TRBV4-1 and TRBJ2-5; 7 nucleotides align to TRBD2. Germline CDR1 reads MGHRA; CDR2 reads YSYEKL. This CDR3 is 13 amino acids long. The CDR3 DNA reads TGCGCCAGCAGCCAGATGAGCGGGAATGAGCGGTTCTTC. This gives the protein CASSQMSGNERFF.

The DNA of the CDR3 is TGTGCCACCGAGGATAGCGGGAGGGGAAAGGACAATGAGCAGTACTTC. It yields the protein CATEDSGRGKDNEQYF. This sequence joins TRBV28 and TRBJ2-5; TRBD2 matches 11 bases. After removal of 10 bases from V and 11 bases from J, the junction contained 21 bases not matched to a gene. Germline assignment: CDR1 MDHEN and CDR2 SYDVKM. The CDR3 extends over 16 amino acids.

V is TRBV7-2 and J is TRBJ1-5; D is undetermined. Germline CDR1 and CDR2: SGHTA and FQGNSA. The germline V and J ends were trimmed by 4 bases and 7 bases, with 14 bases remaining between them. CDR3 size: 14 residues. CDR3 amino acids: CASSSQAGPQPQHF. In DNA form, the CDR3 reads TGTGCCAGCAGCTCCCAGGCCGGCCCGCAGCCCCAGCATTTT. The whole variable domain, remainder taken from reference TRBV7-2 and TRBJ1-5, is GAGVSQSPSNKVTEKGKDVELRCDPISGHTALYWYRQSLGQGLEFLIYFQGNSAPDKSGLPSDRFSAERTGGSVSTLTIQRTQQEDSAVYLCASSSQAGPQPQHFGDGTRLSIL.

This clonotype was observed a handful of times. This rearrangement joins TRBV27 to TRBJ1-2, with D unclear. Trimming left V 4 bases short and J 9 bases short, with 9 bases between. This CDR3 comprises 11 residues. Per germline, CDR1 MNHEY and CDR2 SMNVEV (reference sequence). The CDR3 nucleotides are TGTGCCAGCAGTTCGGGGAGCAGCTACACCTTC. It encodes CASSSGSSYTF.